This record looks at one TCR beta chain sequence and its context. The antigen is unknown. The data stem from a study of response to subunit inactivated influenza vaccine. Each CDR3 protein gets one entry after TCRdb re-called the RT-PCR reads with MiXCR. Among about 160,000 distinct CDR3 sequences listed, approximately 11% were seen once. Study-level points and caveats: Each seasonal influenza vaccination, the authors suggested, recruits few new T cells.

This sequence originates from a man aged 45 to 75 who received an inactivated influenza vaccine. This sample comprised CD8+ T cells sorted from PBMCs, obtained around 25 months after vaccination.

The CDR3 region is CSEGTGVGNEQFF. As DNA, the CDR3 is TGCAGCGAGGGGACAGGGGTGGGCAATGAGCAGTTCTTC. The chain combines TRBV29-1 with TRBJ2-1, with 10 bases fitting TRBD1. Germline CDR1 and CDR2: SQVTM and ANQGSEA. V lost 7 bases to trimming and J lost 6 bases; unmatched junction nucleotides: 6. The length of the CDR3 is 13 residues.